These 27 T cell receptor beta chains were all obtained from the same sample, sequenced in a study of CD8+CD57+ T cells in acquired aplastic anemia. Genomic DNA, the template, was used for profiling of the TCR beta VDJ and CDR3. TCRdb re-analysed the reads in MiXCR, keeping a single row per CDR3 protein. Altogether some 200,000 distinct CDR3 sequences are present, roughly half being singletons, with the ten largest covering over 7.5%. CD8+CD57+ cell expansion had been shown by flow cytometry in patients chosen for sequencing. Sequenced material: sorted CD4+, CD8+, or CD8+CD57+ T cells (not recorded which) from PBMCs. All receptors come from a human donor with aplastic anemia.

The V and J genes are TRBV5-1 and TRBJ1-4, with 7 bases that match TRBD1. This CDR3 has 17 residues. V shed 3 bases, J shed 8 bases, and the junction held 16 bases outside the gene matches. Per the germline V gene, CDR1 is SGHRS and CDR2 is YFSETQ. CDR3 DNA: TGCGCCAGCAGCTCGACCCCGCACAGGGGTGTAGAGGAAAAACTGTTTTTT. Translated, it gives CASSSTPHRGVEEKLFF.

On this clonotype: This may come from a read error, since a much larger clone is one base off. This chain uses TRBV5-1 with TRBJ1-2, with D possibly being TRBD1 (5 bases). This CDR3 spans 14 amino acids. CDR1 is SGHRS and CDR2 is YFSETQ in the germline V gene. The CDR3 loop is CASSLSVDSYGCTF. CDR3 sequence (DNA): TGCGCCAGCAGCTTATCGGTAGACAGCTATGGCTGCACCTTC.

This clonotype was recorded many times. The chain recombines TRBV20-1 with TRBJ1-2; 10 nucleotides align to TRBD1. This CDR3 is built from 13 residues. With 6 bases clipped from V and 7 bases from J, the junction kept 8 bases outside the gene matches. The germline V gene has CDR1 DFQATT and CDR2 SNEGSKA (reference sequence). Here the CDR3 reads CSALSRTGGGYTF. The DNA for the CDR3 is TGCAGTGCCCTCAGTCGGACAGGGGGTGGCTACACCTTC.

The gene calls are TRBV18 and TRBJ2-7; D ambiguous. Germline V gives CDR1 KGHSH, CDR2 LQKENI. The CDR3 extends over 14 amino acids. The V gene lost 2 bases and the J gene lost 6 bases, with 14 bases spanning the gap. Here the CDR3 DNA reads TGTGCCAGCTCACCAGATACGTCTCTCGGCGAGCAGTACTTC. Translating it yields CASSPDTSLGEQYF.

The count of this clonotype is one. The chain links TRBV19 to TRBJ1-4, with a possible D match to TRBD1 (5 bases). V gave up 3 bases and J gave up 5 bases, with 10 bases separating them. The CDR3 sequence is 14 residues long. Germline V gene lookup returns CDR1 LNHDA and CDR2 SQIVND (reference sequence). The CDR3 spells CASSIAGGNEKLFF. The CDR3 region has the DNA TGTGCCAGTAGTATCGCCGGGGGAAATGAAAAACTGTTTTTT.

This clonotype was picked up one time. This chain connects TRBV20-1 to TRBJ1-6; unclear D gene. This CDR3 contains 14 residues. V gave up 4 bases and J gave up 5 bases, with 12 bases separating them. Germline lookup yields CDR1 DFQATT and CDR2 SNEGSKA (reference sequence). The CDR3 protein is CSATQPTNNSPLHF. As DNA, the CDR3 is TGCAGTGCTACTCAGCCAACTAATAATTCACCCCTCCACTTT.

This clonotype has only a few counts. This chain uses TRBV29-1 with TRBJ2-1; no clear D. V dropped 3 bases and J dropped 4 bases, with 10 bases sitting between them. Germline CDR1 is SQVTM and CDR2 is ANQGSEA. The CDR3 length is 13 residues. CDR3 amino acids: CSVDGRRYNEQFF. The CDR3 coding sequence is TGCAGCGTTGATGGGCGGAGATACAATGAGCAGTTCTTC.

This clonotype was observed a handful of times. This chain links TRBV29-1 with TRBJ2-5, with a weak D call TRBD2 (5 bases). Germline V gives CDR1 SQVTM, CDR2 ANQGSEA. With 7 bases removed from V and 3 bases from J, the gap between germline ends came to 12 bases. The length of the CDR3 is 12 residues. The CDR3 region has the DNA TGCAGCGCTCGCGAGAGGGAAGAGACCCAGTACTTC. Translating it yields CSAREREETQYF.

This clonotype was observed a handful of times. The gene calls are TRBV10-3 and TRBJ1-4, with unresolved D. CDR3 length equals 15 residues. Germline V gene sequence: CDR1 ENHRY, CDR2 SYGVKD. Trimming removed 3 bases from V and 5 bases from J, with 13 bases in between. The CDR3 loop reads CAISDGPAKNEKLFF. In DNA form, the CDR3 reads TGTGCCATCAGTGACGGGCCGGCTAAAAATGAAAAACTGTTTTTT.

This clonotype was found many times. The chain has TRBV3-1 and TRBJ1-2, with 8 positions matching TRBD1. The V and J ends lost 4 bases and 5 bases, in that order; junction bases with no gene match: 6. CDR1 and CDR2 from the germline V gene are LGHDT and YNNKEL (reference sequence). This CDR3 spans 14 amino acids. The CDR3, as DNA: TGTGCCAGCAGCCTTGGGACAGGTGGATATGGCTACACCTTC. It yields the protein CASSLGTGGYGYTF.

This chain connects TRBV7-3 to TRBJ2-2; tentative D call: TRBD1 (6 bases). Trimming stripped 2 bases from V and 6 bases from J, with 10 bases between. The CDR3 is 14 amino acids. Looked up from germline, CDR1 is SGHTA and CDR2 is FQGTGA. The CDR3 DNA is TGTGCCAGCAGCTTACAACACAGGGCCGGGGAGCTGTTTTTT. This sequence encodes CASSLQHRAGELFF.

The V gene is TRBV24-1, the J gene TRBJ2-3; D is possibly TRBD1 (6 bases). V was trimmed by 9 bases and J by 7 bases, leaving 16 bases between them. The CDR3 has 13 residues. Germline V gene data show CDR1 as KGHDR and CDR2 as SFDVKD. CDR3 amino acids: CATAEYGQNTQYF. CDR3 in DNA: TGTGCCACCGCTGAATATGGACAGAATACGCAGTATTTT.

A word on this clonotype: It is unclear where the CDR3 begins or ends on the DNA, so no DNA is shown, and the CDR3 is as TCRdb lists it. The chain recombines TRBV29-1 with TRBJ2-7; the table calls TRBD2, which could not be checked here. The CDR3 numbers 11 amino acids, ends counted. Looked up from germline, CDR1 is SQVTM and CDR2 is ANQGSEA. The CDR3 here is CSVGEGSFTYF.

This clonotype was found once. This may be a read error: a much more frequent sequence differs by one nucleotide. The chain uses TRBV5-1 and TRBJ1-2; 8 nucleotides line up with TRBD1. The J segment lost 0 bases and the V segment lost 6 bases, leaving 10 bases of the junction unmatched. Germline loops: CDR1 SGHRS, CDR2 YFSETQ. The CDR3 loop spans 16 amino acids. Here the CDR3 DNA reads TGCGCCAGCAAGCCGGGACAGGTGGTAGCTAACTATGGCTACACCTTC. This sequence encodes CASKPGQVVANYGYTF.

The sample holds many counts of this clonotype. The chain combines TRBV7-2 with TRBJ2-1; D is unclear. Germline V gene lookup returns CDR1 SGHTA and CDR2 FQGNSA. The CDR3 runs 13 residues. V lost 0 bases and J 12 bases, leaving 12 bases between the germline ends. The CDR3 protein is CASSLALGGVQFF. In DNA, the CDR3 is TGTGCCAGCAGCTTAGCGCTGGGTGGTGTGCAGTTCTTC.

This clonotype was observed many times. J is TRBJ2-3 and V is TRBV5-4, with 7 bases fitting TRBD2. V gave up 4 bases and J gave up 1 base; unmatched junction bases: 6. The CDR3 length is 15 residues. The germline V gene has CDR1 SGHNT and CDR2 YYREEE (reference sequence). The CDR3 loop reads CASSAARGGTDTQYF. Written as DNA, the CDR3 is TGTGCCAGCAGCGCCGCCCGGGGGGGCACAGATACGCAGTATTTT.

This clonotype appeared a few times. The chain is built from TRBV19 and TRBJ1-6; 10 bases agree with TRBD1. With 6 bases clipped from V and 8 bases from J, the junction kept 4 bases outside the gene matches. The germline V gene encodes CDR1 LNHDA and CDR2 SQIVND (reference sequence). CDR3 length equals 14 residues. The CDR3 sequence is CASRLTGGDSPLHF. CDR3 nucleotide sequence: TGTGCCAGTAGGCTGACAGGGGGCGATTCACCCCTCCACTTT.

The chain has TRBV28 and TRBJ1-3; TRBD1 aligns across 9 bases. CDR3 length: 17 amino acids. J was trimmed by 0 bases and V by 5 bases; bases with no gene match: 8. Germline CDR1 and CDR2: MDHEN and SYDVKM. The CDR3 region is CASSPGTGWFSGNTIYF. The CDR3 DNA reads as TGTGCCAGCAGTCCCGGGACAGGGTGGTTCTCTGGAAACACCATATATTTT.

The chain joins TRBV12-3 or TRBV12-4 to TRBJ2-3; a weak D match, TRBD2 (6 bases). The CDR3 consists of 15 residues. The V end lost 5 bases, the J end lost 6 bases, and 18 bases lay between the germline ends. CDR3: CASSPVAEPWDTQYF. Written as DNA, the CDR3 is TGTGCCAGCAGTCCGGTAGCGGAACCCTGGGATACGCAGTATTTT.

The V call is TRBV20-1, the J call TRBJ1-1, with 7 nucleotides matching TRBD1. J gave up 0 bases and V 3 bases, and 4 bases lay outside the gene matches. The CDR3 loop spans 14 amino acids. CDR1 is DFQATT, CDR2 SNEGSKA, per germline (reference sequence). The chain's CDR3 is CSARGGTVNTEAFF. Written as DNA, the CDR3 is TGCAGTGCTAGGGGGGGGACAGTGAACACTGAAGCTTTCTTT.

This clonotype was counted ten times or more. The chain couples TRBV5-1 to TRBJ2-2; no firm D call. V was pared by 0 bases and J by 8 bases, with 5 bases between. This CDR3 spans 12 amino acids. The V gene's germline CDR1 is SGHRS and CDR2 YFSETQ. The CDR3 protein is CASSLELGELFF. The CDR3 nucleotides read TGCGCCAGCAGCTTGGAGTTAGGGGAGCTGTTTTTT.

The CDR3 reads CASSRTNNSPLHF. CDR3 DNA sequence: TGTGCCAGCAGTCGTACTAATAATTCACCCCTCCACTTT. This chain links TRBV11-3 with TRBJ1-6; D is unresolved. V was clipped by 6 bases and J by 5 bases, with 8 bases between them. Germline-derived CDR1 and CDR2 are SGHNT and YENEEA. The CDR3 runs 13 residues.

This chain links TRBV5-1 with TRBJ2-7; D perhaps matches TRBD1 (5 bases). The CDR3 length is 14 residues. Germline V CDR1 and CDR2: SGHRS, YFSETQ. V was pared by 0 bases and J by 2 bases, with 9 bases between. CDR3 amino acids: CASSLEAGPYEQYF. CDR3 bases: TGCGCCAGCAGCTTGGAAGCAGGGCCCTACGAGCAGTACTTC. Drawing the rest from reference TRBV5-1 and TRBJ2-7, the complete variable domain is KAGVTQTPRYLIKTRGQQVTLSCSPISGHRSVSWYQQTPGQGLQFLFEYFSETQRNKGNFPGRFSGRQFSNSRSEMNVSTLELGDSALYLCASSLEAGPYEQYFGPGTRLTVT.

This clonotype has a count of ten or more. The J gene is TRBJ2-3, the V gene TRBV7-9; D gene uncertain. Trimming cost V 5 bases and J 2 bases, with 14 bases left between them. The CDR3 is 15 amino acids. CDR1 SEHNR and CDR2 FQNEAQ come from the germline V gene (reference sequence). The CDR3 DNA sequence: TGTGCCAGCAGCGCGCTGCTGGGATTCACAGATACGCAGTATTTT. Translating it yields CASSALLGFTDTQYF.

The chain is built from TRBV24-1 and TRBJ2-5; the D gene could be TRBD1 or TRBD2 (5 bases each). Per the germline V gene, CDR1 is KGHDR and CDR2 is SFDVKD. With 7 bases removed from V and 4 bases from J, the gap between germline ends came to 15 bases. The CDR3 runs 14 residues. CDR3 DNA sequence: TGTGCCACCAGCCTACCAACGGGACCAGAGACCCAGTACTTC. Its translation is CATSLPTGPETQYF.

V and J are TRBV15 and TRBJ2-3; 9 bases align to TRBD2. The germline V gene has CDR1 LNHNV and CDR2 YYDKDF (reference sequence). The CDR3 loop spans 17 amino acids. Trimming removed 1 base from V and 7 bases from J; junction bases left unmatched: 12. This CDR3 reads CATSRARGRGWNHTQYF. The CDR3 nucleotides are TGTGCCACCAGCAGAGCCCGCGGGAGGGGTTGGAATCATACGCAGTATTTT.

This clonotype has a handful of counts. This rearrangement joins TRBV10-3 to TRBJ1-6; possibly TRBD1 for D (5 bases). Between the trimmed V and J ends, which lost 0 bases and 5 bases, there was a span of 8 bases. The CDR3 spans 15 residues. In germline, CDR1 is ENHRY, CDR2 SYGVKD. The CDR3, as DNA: TGTGCCATCAGTGAGTCGCAGGGCAATAATTCACCCCTCCACTTT. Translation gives CAISESQGNNSPLHF.